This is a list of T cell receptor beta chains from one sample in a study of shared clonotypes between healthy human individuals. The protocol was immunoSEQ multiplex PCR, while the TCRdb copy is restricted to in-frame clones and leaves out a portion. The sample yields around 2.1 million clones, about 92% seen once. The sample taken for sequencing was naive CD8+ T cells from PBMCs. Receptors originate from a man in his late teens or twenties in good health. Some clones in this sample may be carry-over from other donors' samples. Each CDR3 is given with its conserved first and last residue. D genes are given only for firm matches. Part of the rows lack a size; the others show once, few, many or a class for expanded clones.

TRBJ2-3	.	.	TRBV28	CASSRSPSTDTQYF	TGTGCCAGCAGCCGTTCTCCTTCCACAGATACGCAGTATTTT
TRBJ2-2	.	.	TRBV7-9	CASSFVTGRNTGELFF	TGTGCCAGCAGCTTTGTTACGGGGAGAAACACCGGGGAGCTGTTTTTT
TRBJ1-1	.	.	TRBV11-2	CATKAAEAFF	TGTGCCACTAAAGCGGCTGAAGCTTTCTTT
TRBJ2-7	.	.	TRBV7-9	CASSTYYEQYF	TGTGCCAGCAGCACCTACTACGAGCAGTACTTC
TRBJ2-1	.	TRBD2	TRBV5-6	CASSFGGNEQFF	TGTGCCAGCAGCTTCGGGGGGAATGAGCAGTTCTTC
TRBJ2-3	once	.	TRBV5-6	CASSPATDTQYF	TGTGCCAGCAGCCCTGCCACAGATACGCAGTATTTT
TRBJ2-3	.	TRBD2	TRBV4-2	CASSQEISGSSATDTQYF	TGTGCCAGCAGCCAAGAAATAAGCGGGAGTTCGGCCACAGATACGCAGTATTTT
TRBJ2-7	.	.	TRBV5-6	CASSFEQGGGEQYF	TGTGCCAGCAGCTTTGAACAGGGAGGCGGCGAGCAGTACTTC
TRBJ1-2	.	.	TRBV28	CASSSSIGPMPRDYGYTF	TGTGCCAGCAGCTCCAGTATCGGGCCTATGCCCCGAGACTATGGCTACACCTTC
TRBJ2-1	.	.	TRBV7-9	CASSLRGLNEQFF	TGTGCCAGCAGCTTACGTGGACTGAATGAGCAGTTCTTC
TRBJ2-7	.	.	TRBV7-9	CATMGGGDRNSYEQYF	TGTGCCACGATGGGAGGGGGGGACAGGAATTCCTACGAGCAGTACTTC
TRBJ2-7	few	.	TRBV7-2	CASSSGITSYEQYF	TGTGCCAGCAGCTCCGGGATTACTTCCTACGAGCAGTACTTC
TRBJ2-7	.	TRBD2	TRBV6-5	CASSYSQRGPYEQYF	TGTGCCAGCAGTTACTCCCAGCGGGGGCCCTACGAGCAGTACTTC
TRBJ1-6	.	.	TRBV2	CASSEADRYNHF	TGTGCCAGCAGTGAAGCTGACAGATACAACCACTTT
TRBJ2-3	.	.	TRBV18	CASSPGLTHTDTQYF	TGTGCCAGCTCACCGGGACTTACTCACACAGATACGCAGTATTTT
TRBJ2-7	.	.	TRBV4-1	CASSQNLRNPSYEQYF	TGCGCCAGCAGCCAAAACCTGCGGAACCCCTCCTACGAGCAGTACTTC
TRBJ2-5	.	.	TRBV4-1	CASSRGAGGEETQYF	TGCGCCAGCAGCCGGGGGGCGGGCGGAGAGGAGACCCAGTACTTC
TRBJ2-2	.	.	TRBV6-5	CASSQYTGELFF	TGTGCCAGCAGTCAATATACCGGGGAGCTGTTTTTT
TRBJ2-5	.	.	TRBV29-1	CSVEGHGGGWTQYF	TGCAGCGTTGAAGGGCACGGAGGAGGGTGGACCCAGTACTTC
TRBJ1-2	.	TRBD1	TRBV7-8	CASSPDRVADGYTF	TGTGCCAGCAGCCCAGACAGGGTAGCGGATGGCTACACCTTC
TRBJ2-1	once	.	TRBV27	CASSSQGPHEQFF	TGTGCCAGCAGCTCCCAGGGTCCCCATGAGCAGTTCTTC
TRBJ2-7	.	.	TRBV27	CASSPRGGYEQYF	TGTGCCAGCAGCCCTAGGGGGGGGTACGAGCAGTACTTC
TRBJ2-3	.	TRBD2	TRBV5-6	CASSLGLAGWRDTQYF	TGTGCCAGCAGCTTGGGACTAGCCGGGTGGAGGGATACGCAGTATTTT
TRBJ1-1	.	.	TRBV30	CAWMPGNTEAFF	TGTGCCTGGATGCCGGGGAACACTGAAGCTTTCTTT
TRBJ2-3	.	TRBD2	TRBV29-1	CSVSPYNVAGEQDTQYF	TGCAGCGTTTCCCCTTATAACGTAGCGGGAGAACAAGATACGCAGTATTTT
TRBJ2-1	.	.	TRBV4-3	CASSQDQGGPEQFF	TGCGCCAGCAGCCAGGATCAGGGGGGACCTGAGCAGTTCTTC